The clone carrying this TCR beta chain came up a few times. The library labeled individual cDNA molecules by adding unique molecular identifiers to them. TCRdb recomputed calls from the RACE reads with MiXCR, one row per CDR3 protein. The repertoire consists of roughly 380,000 distinct CDR3 sequences, with approximately 5.1% occurring once and the leading ten covering about 2.5%. This sample stems from a study of human T cells and chemical hapten exposure. Study details: Patch tests of 0.01% DPC on the upper back were read at 6 days.

Germline CDR1 DFQATT, CDR2 SNEGSKA (reference sequence). Trimming took off 0 bases at V and 0 bases at J, with 10 bases between the two ends. This CDR3 has 15 amino acids. Regarding time point: pre-sensitization, week 0. This sample's treatment: therapeutic diphenylcyclopropenone sensitization with weekly scalp DPC. Alopecia patients, 18 to 70 years old and DPC-suitable, served as donors. The clonotype comes from a woman in her forties or fifties with alopecia areata. Some clones in this sample may be carry-over from other donors' samples. Sequences were derived from whole blood, sampled in connection with sensitization to the hapten diphenylcyclopropenone (DPC). V and J are TRBV20-1 and TRBJ2-3, with D perhaps TRBD1 (5 bases). The CDR3 DNA reads as TGCAGTGCTAGAGATCAGGGCCGAAGCACAGATACGCAGTATTTT. Encoded protein: CSARDQGRSTDTQYF.